This T cell receptor beta chain was identified in a study of blood T cell repertoires in COVID-19. Overall study: COVID-19 samples from acute and convalescent phases originated in the United States, Italy and Spain. In each case, the material was cDNA or gDNA derived from T cells, B-cell-depleted T cells, or PBMCs.

CDR3 size: 14 residues. V was shortened by 7 bases and J by 7 bases, with 20 bases between the two germline ends. CDR1 and CDR2 from the germline V gene are WSHSY and SAAADI. The Seattle site enrolled patients during active infection and followed them longitudinally. Source study methods: Cell counts per sample came from amplifying reference gene primers. Sequencing was performed with immunoSEQ multiplex PCR; in TCRdb, only in-frame clones are kept and a portion is missing. For V, J and clone size, that table is used; D and trimming come from the DNA. The repertoire consists of some 250,000 clones, with roughly 90% occurring once and the leading ten covering over 9.5%.

The sample taken for sequencing was peripheral blood. The chain recombines TRBV10-2 with TRBJ2-7, with D possibly TRBD2 on 5 matching bases. The clonotype was recovered from a woman aged 25 to 39 with COVID-19, enrolled during active disease. CDR3 in amino acids: CASNLPGSTVEQYF. The CDR3 nucleotides are TGCGCCAGCAATCTCCCTGGGAGTACGGTAGAGCAGTACTTC.